The 16 T cell receptor beta chains in this list originate from one sample, sequenced in a study of shared clonotypes between healthy human individuals. The repertoire was sequenced with immunoSEQ multiplex PCR; TCRdb's copy has only in-frame clones and lacks some. The sample lists roughly 2 million clones, 85% to 95% occurring once. The sequencing sample was made of naive CD4+ T cells sorted from blood. Subset here: CD45RA+ positively selected. The origin of the receptors is a man in his late teens or twenties in good health.

This clone came up once. The V call is TRBV2, the J call TRBJ1-1, with D possibly TRBD1 on 5 matching bases. The length of the CDR3 is 13 residues. Looked up from germline, CDR1 is SNHLY and CDR2 is FYNNEI. Trimming took 6 bases from V and 4 from J, leaving 12 bases between them. The CDR3 here is CASSAGRGTEAFF. For the CDR3, the DNA is TGTGCCAGCAGCGCAGGGAGGGGCACTGAAGCTTTCTTT.

The chain employs TRBV6-1 and TRBJ2-5; D unresolved. The CDR3 sequence is 11 residues long. V lost 2 bases, J lost 10 bases, and 8 bases lay in between. CDR1 is MNHNS and CDR2 is SASEGT in the germline V gene. The CDR3 bases are TGTGCCAGCAGTGAATCTATGATCCAGTACTTC. Its protein product is CASSESMIQYF.

This chain connects TRBV6-6 to TRBJ2-7; D is unresolved. V was cut by 0 bases and J by 1 base, with 7 bases left in between. Germline values: CDR1 MNHNY, CDR2 SVGAGI (reference sequence). This CDR3 has 14 amino acids. For the CDR3, the DNA is TGTGCCAGCAGTTACTCGATAGGGTCCTACGAGCAGTACTTC. It is translated as CASSYSIGSYEQYF.

Here the CDR3 DNA reads TGTGCCTGGAGTCTTCTCGCCATGTCTTACACCGGGGAGCTGTTTTTT. Its protein is CAWSLLAMSYTGELFF. This rearrangement joins TRBV30 to TRBJ2-2; D gene uncertain. The CDR3 is made up of 16 amino acids. With 2 bases removed from V and 3 bases from J, the gap between germline ends came to 16 bases. Germline V gene sequence: CDR1 GTSNPN, CDR2 SVGIG (reference sequence).

This sequence joins TRBV29-1 and TRBJ2-3; 7 bases are a match to TRBD1. After removal of 4 bases from V and 1 base from J, the junction contained 5 bases not matched to a gene. The CDR3 runs 14 residues. Looked up from germline, CDR1 is SQVTM and CDR2 is ANQGSEA. CDR3 residues: CSVVGDRGTDTQYF. The CDR3 DNA follows: TGCAGCGTTGTAGGCGACAGGGGCACAGATACGCAGTATTTT.

At least ten counts were recorded for this clone. V and J are TRBV14 and TRBJ2-1; 9 bases match TRBD2. Trimming at V came to 0 bases and at J to 8 bases, leaving 11 bases not matched to a gene. The V gene's germline CDR1 is SGHDN and CDR2 FVKESK. CDR3 length: 17 residues. The CDR3 DNA follows: TGTGCCAGCAGCCAAGAATACGGCCTAGCGGGGCCCGATGAGCAGTTCTTC. Residues: CASSQEYGLAGPDEQFF.

The chain recombines TRBV6-5 with TRBJ2-7; the D is unclear. The CDR3 has 15 residues. Germline assignment: CDR1 MNHEY and CDR2 SVGAGI. Trimming took 2 bases from V and 2 from J, leaving 13 bases between them. The DNA of the CDR3 is TGTGCCAGCAGTTACGCTTCCGGCAGACCCTACGAGCAGTACTTC. Amino acid sequence: CASSYASGRPYEQYF.

The V and J genes are TRBV19 and TRBJ1-2, with 7 bases matching TRBD1. Looked up from germline, CDR1 is LNHDA and CDR2 is SQIVND (reference sequence). V lost 7 bases, J lost 8 bases, and 10 bases stayed unmatched. The CDR3 runs to 13 residues. CDR3: CASKAQGGEGYTF. The CDR3 DNA follows: TGTGCCAGTAAGGCCCAAGGGGGCGAAGGCTACACCTTC.

With respect to this clone: The sample carries other DNA sequences with the same CDR3. This rearrangement joins TRBV5-4 to TRBJ2-5; the match to TRBD2 covers 16 bases. The CDR3 loop spans 16 amino acids. V dropped 4 bases and J dropped 2; count of bases not matched to a gene: 2. CDR1 and CDR2 from the germline V gene are SGHNT and YYREEE (reference sequence). CDR3 nucleotides: TGTGCCAGCAGCGCGGGACTAGCGGGAGGGCAAGAGACCCAGTACTTC. Its translation is CASSAGLAGGQETQYF.

The chain uses TRBV5-1 and TRBJ1-3; no firm D call. CDR3 length equals 16 residues. V lost 4 bases, J lost 2 bases, and 16 bases lay in between. Germline V gene sequence: CDR1 SGHRS, CDR2 YFSETQ. CDR3 in DNA: TGCGCCAGCAGCCACGGACTGGGCAGCGCTGGAAACACCATATATTTT. Its translation: CASSHGLGSAGNTIYF.

The rearrangement joins TRBV12-5 to TRBJ1-3; 7 nucleotides line up with TRBD1. This CDR3 is 16 amino acids long. Germline V gene lookup returns CDR1 LGHNT and CDR2 FRNRAP. With 0 bases clipped from V and 0 bases from J, the junction kept 2 bases outside the gene matches. CDR3 loop: CASGLVGTASGNTIYF. CDR3 sequence (DNA): TGTGCTAGTGGTTTGGTCGGGACAGCCTCTGGAAACACCATATATTTT.

This clone appeared once. The V and J genes are TRBV28 and TRBJ1-3; 9 positions match TRBD1. With 3 bases clipped from V and 3 bases from J, the junction kept 9 bases outside the gene matches. Germline V gives CDR1 MDHEN, CDR2 SYDVKM. The CDR3 extends over 17 amino acids. This CDR3 reads CASSFPALGQGGNTIYF. CDR3 coding DNA: TGTGCCAGCAGTTTTCCCGCCTTGGGACAGGGTGGAAACACCATATATTTT.

The chain combines TRBV18 with TRBJ2-7, with D perhaps TRBD1 (6 bases). The CDR3 runs to 14 residues. Germline V CDR1 and CDR2: KGHSH, LQKENI. V was cut by 5 bases and J by 5 bases, with 16 bases left in between. CDR3 sequence: CASSNKQGYNEQYF. In nucleotides, the CDR3 is TGTGCCAGCTCAAATAAGCAGGGGTATAACGAGCAGTACTTC.

V usage is TRBV5-6 and J usage is TRBJ2-7, with TRBD2 matching 11 bases. The trim removed 5 bases at V and 4 bases at J, leaving 8 bases unmatched. Germline V gives CDR1 SGHDT, CDR2 YYEEEE. There are 15 residues in the CDR3. The DNA for the CDR3 is TGTGCCAGCAGATCCGAGGGACTAGCGGCATACGAGCAGTACTTC. Its protein is CASRSEGLAAYEQYF.

This chain connects TRBV2 to TRBJ1-5; weak D call: TRBD1 (5 bases). CDR3 size: 11 residues. In germline, CDR1 is SNHLY, CDR2 FYNNEI. V shed 8 bases and J shed 3 bases, with 5 bases lying between them. The CDR3: CASGTNQPQHF. For the CDR3, the DNA is TGTGCCAGCGGGACCAATCAGCCCCAGCATTTT.

This clone was observed a single time. The V gene is TRBV7-9, the J gene TRBJ1-4; D gene ambiguous. Germline V gene data show CDR1 as SEHNR and CDR2 as FQNEAQ (reference sequence). The CDR3 runs 16 residues. V dropped 0 bases and J dropped 2 bases, with 10 bases sitting between them. The CDR3 nucleotides read TGTGCCAGCAGCTTAGCGGTAACACAGACTAATGAAAAACTGTTTTTT. Its protein is CASSLAVTQTNEKLFF.